Reported below is one TCR beta chain. Its antigen remains unknown. Clones were read by immunoSEQ multiplex PCR, and TCRdb kept only the in-frame ones, dropping some. The sample lists 1,400,000 or so clones; approximately 98.5% were seen once. This record belongs to a study of shared clonotypes between healthy human individuals. Findings and caveats of the study: Some naive CD4 clonotypes, 4% to 6%, turned up in common across a few donors.

Germline CDR1 reads KGHSH; CDR2 reads LQKENI. V shed 3 bases and J shed 2 bases, with 8 bases lying between them. The CDR3 spans 14 residues. The clonotype was recovered from a man aged 30 to 45 in good health. The sequencing sample was made of naive CD4+ T cells sorted from blood. Subset indicated: CD45RA+ positively selected. This chain links TRBV18 with TRBJ2-1; D is perhaps TRBD1 (6 bases). The CDR3 DNA is TGTGCCAGCTCACCGACAGGAACCTACAATGAGCAGTTCTTC. Translating it yields CASSPTGTYNEQFF. Combining the CDR3 with reference TRBV18 and TRBJ2-1 gives the whole variable domain NAGVMQNPRHLVRRRGQEARLRCSPMKGHSHVYWYRQLPEEGLKFMVYLQKENIIDESGMPKERFSAEFPKEGPSILRIQQVVRGDSAAYFCASSPTGTYNEQFFGPGTRLTVL.